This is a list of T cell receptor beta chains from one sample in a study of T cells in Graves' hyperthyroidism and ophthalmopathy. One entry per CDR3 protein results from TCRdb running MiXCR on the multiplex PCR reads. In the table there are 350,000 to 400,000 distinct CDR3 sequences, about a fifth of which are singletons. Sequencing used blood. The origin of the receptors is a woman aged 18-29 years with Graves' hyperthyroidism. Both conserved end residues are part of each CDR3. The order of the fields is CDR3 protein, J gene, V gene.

CASSENGLTTNTEAFF | TRBJ1-1 | TRBV25-1
CASIATGNYGYTF | TRBJ1-2 | TRBV12-3/TRBV12-4
CASSASGTGGHNEQFF | TRBJ2-1 | TRBV6-1
CASSLVAGGEAFF | TRBJ1-1 | TRBV7-2
CASRKGQVNTEACF | TRBJ1-1 | TRBV11-2
CSASYSNQPQHF | TRBJ1-5 | TRBV20-1
CSASYEQYF | TRBJ2-7 | TRBV20-1
CASSPEGGGMTYEQYF | TRBJ2-7 | TRBV4-1
CASSLEGYRESEQYF | TRBJ2-7 | TRBV7-8
CASSLVASGAEQYF | TRBJ2-7 | TRBV7-2
CASSVTGVNSPLHF | TRBJ1-6 | TRBV19
CASSPRLVGTGELFF | TRBJ2-2 | TRBV12-3/TRBV12-4
CASSYGGVWTEAFF | TRBJ1-1 | TRBV6-2/TRBV6-3
CASSGGGTPEQYF | TRBJ2-7 | TRBV2
CASSDGSPYEQYF | TRBJ2-7 | TRBV2
CASSYEGFWGYTF | TRBJ1-2 | TRBV6-5
CASRAPTGITEAFF | TRBJ1-1 | TRBV5-1
CASSEGMGRETQYF | TRBJ2-5 | TRBV6-1
CSAREGREETQYF | TRBJ2-5 | TRBV20-1
CSVAGHPGDTEAFF | TRBJ1-1 | TRBV29-1
CATSRDLSGETQYF | TRBJ2-5 | TRBV15
CSASGNRATDFSYEQYF | TRBJ2-7 | TRBV20-1
CASSDRQGTKVAGELFF | TRBJ2-2 | TRBV4-1
CASSQEGRHYEQYF | TRBJ2-7 | TRBV4-1
CASTHPDAGTANSPLHF | TRBJ1-6 | TRBV6-1
CASKERGGNTGELFF | TRBJ2-2 | TRBV6-2/TRBV6-3
CASSLLQVANTEAFF | TRBJ1-1 | TRBV12-3/TRBV12-4
CASSLGQGAGETQYF | TRBJ2-5 | TRBV7-9
CASSSTAFYSNQPQHF | TRBJ1-5 | TRBV28
CASSLRQGEDYEQYF | TRBJ2-7 | TRBV28
CASSPPGTGANVLTF | TRBJ2-6 | TRBV11-2
CASSYSPDTYEQYF | TRBJ2-7 | TRBV6-5
CASSTYRGDQPQHF | TRBJ1-5 | TRBV2
CASSEVWASGIRGQYF | TRBJ2-5 | TRBV6-1
CASSLGTETYEQYF | TRBJ2-7 | TRBV6-5
CASSFLLQNSYEQYF | TRBJ2-7 | TRBV7-2
CASSITGGGSYEQYF | TRBJ2-7 | TRBV12-3/TRBV12-4
CASSLQTSGNTIYF | TRBJ1-3 | TRBV5-1
CASSLDRLPRNTEAFF | TRBJ1-1 | TRBV5-1
CASKRQDNQPQHF | TRBJ1-5 | TRBV6-1
CASSYTIDPRTGELFF | TRBJ2-2 | TRBV6-5
CASRGLQHYGYTF | TRBJ1-2 | TRBV12-3/TRBV12-4
CASSLGHHSGYGYTF | TRBJ1-2 | TRBV3-1
CSAPDRRTSYEQYF | TRBJ2-7 | TRBV20-1
CASSTVKGPEPQHF | TRBJ1-5 | TRBV27
CAISESETGELFF | TRBJ2-2 | TRBV10-3
CSARDFNQGFQPQHF | TRBJ1-5 | TRBV20-1
CASSLAQLGAELLYF | TRBJ2-5 | TRBV12-3/TRBV12-4
CASSQDGANKRNYGYTF | TRBJ1-2 | TRBV4-1
CASSLATGPAGYTF | TRBJ1-2 | TRBV7-9